These T cell receptor beta chains were read from a single sample in a study of beta chain features in type 1 diabetes. Only in-frame clones appear in the TCRdb table, and some are missing; sequencing was by immunoSEQ multiplex PCR. Altogether roughly 500,000 clones are present, about an eighth being singletons, with the ten largest covering about 0.042%. Sequencing was performed on naive CD4+ T cells from blood. Every receptor here comes from a woman aged 18-29 years in good health. Both conserved end residues are part of each CDR3. Each record gives: CDR3 length, D gene, clone size, V gene, J gene, CDR3 DNA, CDR3 protein. The D gene is left open where the match is weak. Clone size, where shown, is once, few, many, or a class for clones that have expanded.

15	NA	NA	TRBV7-9	TRBJ2-3	TGTGCCAGCAGCGCTGTTACGGGTGGCCCAGATACGCAGTATTTT	CASSAVTGGPDTQYF
15	NA	NA	TRBV28	TRBJ2-3	TGTGCCAGCAAGAGAGTGGTGATGGGCACAGATACGCAGTATTTT	CASKRVVMGTDTQYF
15	NA	NA	TRBV2	TRBJ2-3	TGTGCCAGCAATGACCGGGAGCCTGGGTGGCATACGCAGTATTTT	CASNDREPGWHTQYF
14	TRBD1	NA	TRBV7-8	TRBJ2-1	TGTGCCAGCAGCACCCTGGACAGGAGGAATGAGCAGTTCTTC	CASSTLDRRNEQFF
15	TRBD2	NA	TRBV19	TRBJ2-1	TGTGCCAGTAGATCCGCTAGCGGGAGGGCCGTTGAGCAGTTCTTC	CASRSASGRAVEQFF
16	TRBD2	NA	TRBV5-4	TRBJ2-3	TGTGCCAGCAGCTTTGGGCTAGCGGGTGGCACAGATACGCAGTATTTT	CASSFGLAGGTDTQYF
14	TRBD1	NA	TRBV18	TRBJ2-3	TGTGCCAGCTCACCGTCGCAGGGGGAAGATACGCAGTATTTT	CASSPSQGEDTQYF
14	NA	NA	TRBV10-3	TRBJ1-1	TGTGCCATCAGTGCCGGGGTACAGAACACTGAAGCTTTCTTT	CAISAGVQNTEAFF
13	NA	NA	TRBV11-2	TRBJ1-5	TGTGCCAGCAGCCCAGGGCTGGATCGGCCCCAGCATTTT	CASSPGLDRPQHF
14	TRBD1	few	TRBV9	TRBJ1-5	TGTGCCAGCAGCGTGGGACAGGGTGGACAGCCCCAGCATTTT	CASSVGQGGQPQHF
15	TRBD2	few	TRBV9	TRBJ2-1	TGTGCCAGCAGCGTAGTAGCGGGAGGATCCAATGAGCAGTTCTTC	CASSVVAGGSNEQFF
17	NA	NA	TRBV6-1	TRBJ2-2	TGTGCCATCAGTGATGGGAGTCAGGGAGTCTTTTCCGGGGAGCTGTTTTTT	CAISDGSQGVFSGELFF
14	NA	NA	TRBV2	TRBJ2-3	TGTGCCAGCAGTGAAATGGTTCCTACAGATACGCAGTATTTT	CASSEMVPTDTQYF
15	NA	few	TRBV7-3	TRBJ1-1	TGTGCCAGCAGCCCCCAGGCAGGGGTGGGCACTGAAGCTTTCTTT	CASSPQAGVGTEAFF
20	TRBD2	few	TRBV27	TRBJ2-7	TGTGCCAGCAGTTTCACTTCCGGGACTAGCGGGACCAAGGGAGAATACGAGCAGTACTTC	CASSFTSGTSGTKGEYEQYF
14	TRBD1	NA	TRBV5-4	TRBJ1-2	TGTGCCAGCAGGGTGACAGGGATAAACTATGGCTACACCTTC	CASRVTGINYGYTF
17	TRBD1	few	TRBV4-3	TRBJ2-2	TGCGCCAGCAGCCGAAGCTCCGGGACAGGGTATGGCGGGGAGCTGTTTTTT	CASSRSSGTGYGGELFF
16	TRBD2	NA	TRBV30	TRBJ2-1	TGTGCCTGGAGTGGGTTCGGCGCGGGAGGGAGCAATGAGCAGTTCTTC	CAWSGFGAGGSNEQFF
14	TRBD1	NA	TRBV5-1	TRBJ2-7	TGCGCCAGCAGCACAGGGGGCCGGGCGTACGAGCAGTACTTC	CASSTGGRAYEQYF
16	TRBD2	many	TRBV15	TRBJ2-3	TGTGCCACCAGCACCGGACTAGCGGGGAACACAGATACGCAGTATTTT	CATSTGLAGNTDTQYF
14	NA	few	TRBV5-1	TRBJ2-5	TGCGCCAGCAGCTTGGAGGGGCAGCCGGGAACCCAGTACTTC	CASSLEGQPGTQYF
11	NA	NA	TRBV5-1	TRBJ2-5	TGCGCCAGCAGCTTGCTCGAGACCCAGTACTTC	CASSLLETQYF